This T cell receptor beta chain was documented in a study of blood T cell repertoires in COVID-19. Libraries were prepared by immunoSEQ multiplex PCR; TCRdb keeps only in-frame clonotypes and omits some of them. The sample lists 150,000 or so clones; 80% to 85% were seen once. The V gene's germline CDR1 is MNHEY and CDR2 SVGAGI. This CDR3 is 15 amino acids long. V shed 7 bases, J shed 3 bases, and the junction held 9 bases outside the gene matches. The sequenced material came from peripheral blood. This clonotype was sampled from a young man with active or convalescent COVID-19. The chain uses TRBV6-5 and TRBJ2-1, with 7 bases aligning to TRBD2. The CDR3 region is CASTLTSTGYNEQFF. The CDR3 bases are TGTGCCAGCACCCTGACTAGCACGGGCTACAATGAGCAGTTCTTC.